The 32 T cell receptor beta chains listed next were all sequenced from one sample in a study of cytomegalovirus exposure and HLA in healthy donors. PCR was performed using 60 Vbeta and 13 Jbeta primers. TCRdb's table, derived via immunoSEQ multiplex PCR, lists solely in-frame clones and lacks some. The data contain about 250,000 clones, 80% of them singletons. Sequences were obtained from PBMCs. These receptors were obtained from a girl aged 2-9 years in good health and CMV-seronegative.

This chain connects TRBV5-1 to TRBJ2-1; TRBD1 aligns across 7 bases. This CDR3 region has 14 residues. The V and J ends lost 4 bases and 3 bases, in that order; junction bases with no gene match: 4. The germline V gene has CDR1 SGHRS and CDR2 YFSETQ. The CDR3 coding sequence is TGCGCCAGCAGCAGGGCAGGGGGCTACAATGAGCAGTTCTTC. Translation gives CASSRAGGYNEQFF.

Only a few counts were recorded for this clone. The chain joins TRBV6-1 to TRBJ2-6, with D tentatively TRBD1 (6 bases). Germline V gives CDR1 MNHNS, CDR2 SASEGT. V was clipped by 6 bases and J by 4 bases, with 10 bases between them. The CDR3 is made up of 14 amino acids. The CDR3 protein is CASSGQWGANVLTF. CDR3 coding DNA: TGTGCCAGCAGCGGACAGTGGGGGGCCAACGTCCTGACTTTC.

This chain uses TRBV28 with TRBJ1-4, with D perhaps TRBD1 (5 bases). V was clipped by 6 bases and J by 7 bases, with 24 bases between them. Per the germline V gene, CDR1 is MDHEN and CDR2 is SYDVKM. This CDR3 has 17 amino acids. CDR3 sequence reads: CASSDRWPGLFAEKLFF. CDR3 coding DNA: TGTGCCAGCAGCGACCGGTGGCCAGGGCTGTTTGCTGAAAAACTGTTTTTT.

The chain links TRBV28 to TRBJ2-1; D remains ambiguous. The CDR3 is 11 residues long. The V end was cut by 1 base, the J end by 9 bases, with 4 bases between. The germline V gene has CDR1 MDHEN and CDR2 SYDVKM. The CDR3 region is CASSLFLEQFF. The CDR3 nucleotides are TGTGCCAGCAGTTTATTTCTTGAGCAGTTCTTC.

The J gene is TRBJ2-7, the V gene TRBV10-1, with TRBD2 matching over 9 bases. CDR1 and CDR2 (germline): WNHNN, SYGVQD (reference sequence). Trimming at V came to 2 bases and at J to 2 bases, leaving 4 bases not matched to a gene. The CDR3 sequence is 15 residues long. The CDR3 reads CASSEGIAGAYEQYF. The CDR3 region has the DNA TGCGCCAGCAGTGAGGGTATAGCGGGAGCCTACGAGCAGTACTTC.

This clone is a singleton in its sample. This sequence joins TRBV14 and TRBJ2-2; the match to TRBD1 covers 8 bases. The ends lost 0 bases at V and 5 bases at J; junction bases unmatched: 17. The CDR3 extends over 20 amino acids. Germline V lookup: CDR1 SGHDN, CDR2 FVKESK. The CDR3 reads CASSQEVTGVDLGRTGELFF. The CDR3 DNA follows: TGTGCCAGCAGCCAAGAAGTGACAGGGGTCGACTTGGGGAGGACCGGGGAGCTGTTTTTT.

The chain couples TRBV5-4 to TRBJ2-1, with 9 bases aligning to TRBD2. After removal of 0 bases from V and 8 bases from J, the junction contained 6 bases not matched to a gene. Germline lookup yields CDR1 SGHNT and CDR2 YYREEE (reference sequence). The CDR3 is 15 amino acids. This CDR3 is CASSLVSGLAYEQFF. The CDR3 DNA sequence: TGTGCCAGCAGCTTGGTTTCGGGACTAGCCTATGAGCAGTTCTTC.

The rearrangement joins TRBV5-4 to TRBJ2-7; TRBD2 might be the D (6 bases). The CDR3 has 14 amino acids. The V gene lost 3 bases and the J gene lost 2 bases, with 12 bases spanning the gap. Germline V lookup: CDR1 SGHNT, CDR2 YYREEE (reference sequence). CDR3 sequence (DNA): TGTGCCAGCAGCTGGGGACTGAGAGCCTACGAGCAGTACTTC. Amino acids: CASSWGLRAYEQYF.

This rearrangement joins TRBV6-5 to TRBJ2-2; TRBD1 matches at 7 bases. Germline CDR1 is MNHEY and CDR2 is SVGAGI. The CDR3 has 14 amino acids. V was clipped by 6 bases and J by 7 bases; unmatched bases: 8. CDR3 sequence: CASSFRGFLGELFF. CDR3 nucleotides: TGTGCCAGCAGCTTCAGGGGGTTTCTCGGGGAGCTGTTTTTT.

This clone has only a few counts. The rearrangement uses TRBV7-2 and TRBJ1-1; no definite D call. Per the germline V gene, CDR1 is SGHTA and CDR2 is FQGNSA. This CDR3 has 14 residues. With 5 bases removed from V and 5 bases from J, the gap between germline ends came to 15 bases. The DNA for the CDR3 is TGTGCCAGCAGCAGCATTCGGTTTTGGACTGAAGCTTTCTTT. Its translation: CASSSIRFWTEAFF.

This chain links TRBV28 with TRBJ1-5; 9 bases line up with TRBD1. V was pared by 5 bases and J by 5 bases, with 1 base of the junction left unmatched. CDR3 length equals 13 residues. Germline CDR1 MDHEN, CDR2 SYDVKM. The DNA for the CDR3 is TGTGCCAGCAGTGGACAGGGGTATCAGCCCCAGCATTTT. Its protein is CASSGQGYQPQHF.

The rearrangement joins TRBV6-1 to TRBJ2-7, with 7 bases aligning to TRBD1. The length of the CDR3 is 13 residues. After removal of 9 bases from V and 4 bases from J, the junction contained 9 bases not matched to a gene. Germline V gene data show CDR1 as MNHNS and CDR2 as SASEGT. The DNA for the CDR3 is TGTGCCAGTATACCGGGACAGACTTACGAGCAGTACTTC. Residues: CASIPGQTYEQYF.

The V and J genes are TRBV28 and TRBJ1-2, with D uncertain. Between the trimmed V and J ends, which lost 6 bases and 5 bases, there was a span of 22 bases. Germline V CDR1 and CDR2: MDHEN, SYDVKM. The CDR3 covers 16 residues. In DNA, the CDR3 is TGTGCCAGCAGACGCTACTTTGGCTCTGGACTTTATGGCTACACCTTC. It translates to CASRRYFGSGLYGYTF.

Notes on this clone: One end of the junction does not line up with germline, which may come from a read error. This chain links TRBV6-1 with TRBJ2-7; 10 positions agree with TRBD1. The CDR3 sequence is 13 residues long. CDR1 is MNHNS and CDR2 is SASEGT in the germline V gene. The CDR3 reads CAGSGQGGYEQYF. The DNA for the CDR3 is TGTGCCGGCAGTGGACAGGGGGGCTACGAGCAGTACTTC.

The CDR3 sequence: CASSLIEETQYF. CDR3 bases: TGTGCCAGCAGCTTGATAGAAGAGACCCAGTACTTC. This sequence joins TRBV7-6 and TRBJ2-5; D is uncertain. The CDR3 has 12 residues. The V and J ends lost 3 bases and 3 bases respectively, with 5 bases between them. The germline V gene has CDR1 SGHVS and CDR2 FNYEAQ.

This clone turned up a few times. The CDR3 is CASSPPGLAGGEQYF. In nucleotides, the CDR3 is TGTGCCAGCTCACCACCAGGACTAGCGGGGGGCGAGCAGTACTTC. This chain joins TRBV18 and TRBJ2-7, with TRBD2 matching 14 bases. V shed 0 bases and J 6 bases; nucleotides not matched to a gene: 1. The CDR3 runs 15 residues. The germline gives CDR1 KGHSH, CDR2 LQKENI.

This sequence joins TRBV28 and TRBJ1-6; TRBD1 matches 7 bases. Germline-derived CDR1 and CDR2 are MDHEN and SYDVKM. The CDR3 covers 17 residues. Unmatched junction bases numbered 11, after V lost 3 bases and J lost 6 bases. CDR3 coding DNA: TGTGCCAGCAGTTTCCCGTATTTCAGGGGGAGTAATTCACCCCTCCACTTT. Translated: CASSFPYFRGSNSPLHF.

CDR3 residues: CASSSDRVGANYGYTF. For the CDR3, the DNA is TGTGCCAGCAGTTCGGACAGGGTTGGAGCTAACTATGGCTACACCTTC. The V and J genes are TRBV6-5 and TRBJ1-2; TRBD1 agrees at 8 bases. The length of the CDR3 is 16 residues. With 4 bases clipped from V and 0 bases from J, the junction kept 7 bases outside the gene matches. Germline V gives CDR1 MNHEY, CDR2 SVGAGI.

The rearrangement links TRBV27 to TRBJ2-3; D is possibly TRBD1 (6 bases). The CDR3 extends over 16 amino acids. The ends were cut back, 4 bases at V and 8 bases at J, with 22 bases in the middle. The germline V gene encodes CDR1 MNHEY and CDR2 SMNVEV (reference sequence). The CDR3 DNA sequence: TGTGCCAGCAGTTCCGTACAGGGTCTAATCACCGGTACGCAGTATTTT. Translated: CASSSVQGLITGTQYF.

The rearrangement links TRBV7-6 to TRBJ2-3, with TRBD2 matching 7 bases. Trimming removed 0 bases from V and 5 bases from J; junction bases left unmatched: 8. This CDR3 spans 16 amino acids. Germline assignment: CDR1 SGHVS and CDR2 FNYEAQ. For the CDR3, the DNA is TGTGCCAGCAGCTTAGCGCACGGGACTATTCTAGATACGCAGTATTTT. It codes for CASSLAHGTILDTQYF.

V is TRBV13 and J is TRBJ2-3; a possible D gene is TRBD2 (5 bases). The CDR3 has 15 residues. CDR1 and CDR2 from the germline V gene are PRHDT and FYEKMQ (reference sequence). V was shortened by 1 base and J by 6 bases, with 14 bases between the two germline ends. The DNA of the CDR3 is TGTGCCAGCAGCTTAGAAAGCCGGACGGGGGATACGCAGTATTTT. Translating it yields CASSLESRTGDTQYF. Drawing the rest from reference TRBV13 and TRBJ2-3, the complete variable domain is AAGVIQSPRHLIKEKRETATLKCYPIPRHDTVYWYQQGPGQDPQFLISFYEKMQSDKGSIPDRFSAQQFSDYHSELNMSSLELGDSALYFCASSLESRTGDTQYFGPGTRLTVL.

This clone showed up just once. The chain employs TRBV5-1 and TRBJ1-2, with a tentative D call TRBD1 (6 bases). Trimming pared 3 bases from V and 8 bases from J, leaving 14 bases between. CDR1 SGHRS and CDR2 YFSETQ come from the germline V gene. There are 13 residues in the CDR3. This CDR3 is CASSSNRVGGYTF. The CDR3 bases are TGCGCCAGCAGCTCAAACAGGGTTGGCGGCTACACCTTC.

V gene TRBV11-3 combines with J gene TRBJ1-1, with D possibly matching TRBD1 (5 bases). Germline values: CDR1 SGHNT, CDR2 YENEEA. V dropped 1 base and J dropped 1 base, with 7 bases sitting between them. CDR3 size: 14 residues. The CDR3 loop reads CASSLGQGNTEAFF. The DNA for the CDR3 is TGTGCCAGCAGCTTAGGTCAGGGGAACACTGAAGCTTTCTTT.

Here the CDR3 DNA reads TGTGCCAGCAGTTCCGGGACAGCCCTCTCCTACGAGCAGTACTTC. Amino acids: CASSSGTALSYEQYF. The V and J genes are TRBV28 and TRBJ2-7; 7 positions match TRBD1. The CDR3 spans 15 residues. Germline V gene data show CDR1 as MDHEN and CDR2 as SYDVKM. V was pared by 4 bases and J by 0 bases, with 6 bases of the junction left unmatched.

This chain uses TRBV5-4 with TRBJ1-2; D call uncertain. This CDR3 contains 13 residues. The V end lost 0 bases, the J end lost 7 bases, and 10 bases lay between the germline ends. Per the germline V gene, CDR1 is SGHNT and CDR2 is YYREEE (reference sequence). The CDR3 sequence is CASSLGGGFGYTF. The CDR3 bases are TGTGCCAGCAGCTTGGGCGGCGGGTTTGGCTACACCTTC.

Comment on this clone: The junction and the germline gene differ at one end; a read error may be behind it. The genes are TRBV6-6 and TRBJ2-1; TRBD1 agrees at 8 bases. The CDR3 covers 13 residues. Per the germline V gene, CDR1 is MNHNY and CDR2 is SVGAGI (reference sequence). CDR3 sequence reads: CAGSPTGGNEQFF. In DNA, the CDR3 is TGTGCCGGCAGTCCCACAGGGGGGAATGAGCAGTTCTTC.

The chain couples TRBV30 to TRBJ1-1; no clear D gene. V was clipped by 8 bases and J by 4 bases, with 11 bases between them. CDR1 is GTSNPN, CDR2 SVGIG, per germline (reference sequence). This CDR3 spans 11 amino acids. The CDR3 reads CAGYRGTEAFF. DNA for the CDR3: TGTGCCGGGTATCGCGGCACTGAAGCTTTCTTT.

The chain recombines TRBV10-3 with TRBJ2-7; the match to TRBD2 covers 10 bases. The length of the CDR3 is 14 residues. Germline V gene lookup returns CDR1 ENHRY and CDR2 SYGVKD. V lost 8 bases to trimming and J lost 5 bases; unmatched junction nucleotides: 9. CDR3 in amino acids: CAIQGSGGANEQYF. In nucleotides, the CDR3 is TGTGCCATCCAGGGCAGCGGGGGGGCAAACGAGCAGTACTTC.

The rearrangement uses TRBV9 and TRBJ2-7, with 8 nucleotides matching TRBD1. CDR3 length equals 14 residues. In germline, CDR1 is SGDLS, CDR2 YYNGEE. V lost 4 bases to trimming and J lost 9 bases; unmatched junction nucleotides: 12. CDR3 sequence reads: CASSPTGGPRGQYF. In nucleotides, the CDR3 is TGTGCCAGCAGCCCCACAGGGGGACCACGTGGGCAGTACTTC.

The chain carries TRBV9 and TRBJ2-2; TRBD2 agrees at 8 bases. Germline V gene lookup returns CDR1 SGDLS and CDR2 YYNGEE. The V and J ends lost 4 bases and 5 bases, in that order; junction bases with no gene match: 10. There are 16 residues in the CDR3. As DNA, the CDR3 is TGTGCCAGCAGCCCCGAGAGCGGGAGAAATACCGGGGAGCTGTTTTTT. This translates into CASSPESGRNTGELFF.

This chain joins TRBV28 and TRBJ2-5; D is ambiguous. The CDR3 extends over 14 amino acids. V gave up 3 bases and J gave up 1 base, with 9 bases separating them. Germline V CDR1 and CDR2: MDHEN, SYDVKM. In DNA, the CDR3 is TGTGCCAGCAGTTTTTACTCCTTCCAAGAGACCCAGTACTTC. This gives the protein CASSFYSFQETQYF.

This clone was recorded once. For the CDR3, the DNA is TGTGCCAGCCACCATGAGTTCTCCTACAATGAGCAGTTCTTC. Translation: CASHHEFSYNEQFF. This chain uses TRBV2 with TRBJ2-1; D unresolved. The CDR3 length is 14 residues. CDR1 SNHLY and CDR2 FYNNEI come from the germline V gene. V gave up 8 bases and J gave up 0 bases, with 11 bases separating them.